This T cell receptor (beta chain) was retrieved from a study of blood T cell repertoires in COVID-19. TCRdb's table, derived via immunoSEQ multiplex PCR, lists solely in-frame clones and lacks some. Here the sample spans around 140,000 clones, roughly 88% being singletons. Losses at the gene ends were 6 bases for V and 8 bases for J; bases not matched to a gene: 11. The length of the CDR3 is 15 residues. Per the germline V gene, CDR1 is MDHEN and CDR2 is SYDVKM. J is TRBJ1-4 and V is TRBV28; 8 bases are a match to TRBD1. The clonotype originates from a man in his 70s with active COVID-19. Sequencing used peripheral blood. CDR3 DNA: TGTGCCAGCAGCCCCGACAGGGGTAGTAGAGAAAAACTGTTTTTT. Its translation is CASSPDRGSREKLFF. Combining the CDR3 with reference TRBV28 and TRBJ1-4 gives the whole variable domain DVKVTQSSRYLVKRTGEKVFLECVQDMDHENMFWYRQDPGLGLRLIYFSYDVKMKEKGDIPEGYSVSREKKERFSLILESASTNQTSMYLCASSPDRGSREKLFFGSGTQLSVL.